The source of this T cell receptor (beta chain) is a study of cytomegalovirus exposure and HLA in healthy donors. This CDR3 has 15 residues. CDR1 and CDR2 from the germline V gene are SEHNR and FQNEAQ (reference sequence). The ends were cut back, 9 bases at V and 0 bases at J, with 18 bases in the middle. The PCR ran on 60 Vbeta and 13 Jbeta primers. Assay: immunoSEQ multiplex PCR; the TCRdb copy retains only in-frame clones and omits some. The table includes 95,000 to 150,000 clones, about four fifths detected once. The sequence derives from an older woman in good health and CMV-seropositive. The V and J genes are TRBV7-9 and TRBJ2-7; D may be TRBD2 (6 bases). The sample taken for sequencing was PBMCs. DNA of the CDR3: TGTGCCAGTAAGCAGGGCGCGGGGATCTCCTACGAGCAGTACTTC. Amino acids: CASKQGAGISYEQYF.